Shown below are 2 T cell receptor beta chains from a single sample sequenced in a study of blood T cell repertoires in COVID-19. Sequencing was performed with immunoSEQ multiplex PCR; in TCRdb, only in-frame clones are kept and a portion is missing. The table shows about 440,000 clones, with about 89% occurring only once. Sequencing was done on a sample of peripheral blood. The receptor set was obtained from a woman between 25 and 40 years old with acute or convalescent COVID-19.

J is TRBJ2-1 and V is TRBV7-6, with TRBD2 matching over 12 bases. The junction had 6 bases not matched to a gene; V was cut back by 5 bases and J by 4 bases. Germline V gives CDR1 SGHVS, CDR2 FNYEAQ. This CDR3 comprises 16 residues. Here the CDR3 reads CASSNELAGGYNEQFF. The DNA of the CDR3 is TGTGCCAGCAGCAACGAACTAGCGGGGGGTTACAATGAGCAGTTCTTC.

V gene TRBV28 combines with J gene TRBJ1-1, with TRBD1 identical over 8 bases. V shed 4 bases, J shed 5 bases, and the junction held 6 bases outside the gene matches. Germline lookup yields CDR1 MDHEN and CDR2 SYDVKM. This CDR3 region has 14 residues. The chain's CDR3 is CASSSFDRGTEAFF. The CDR3 DNA reads as TGTGCCAGCAGTTCATTTGACAGGGGTACTGAAGCTTTCTTT.